This T cell receptor beta chain was observed in a study of blood T cell repertoires in COVID-19. The CDR3 sequence is 19 residues long. Germline V gives CDR1 LNHDA, CDR2 SQIVND (reference sequence). V shed 5 bases, J shed 0 bases, and the junction held 15 bases outside the gene matches. The table came from immunoSEQ multiplex PCR; TCRdb's copy has only in-frame clones and leaves some out. Of about 220,000 clones in the sample, 88% are singletons; the top ten hold about 2.6%. Source material: PBMCs or T cells enriched from blood (not recorded which). This clonotype was sampled from a woman aged 30 to 39 who had recovered from COVID-19. The gene calls are TRBV19 and TRBJ2-7, with 11 bases matching TRBD1. CDR3 residues: CASSPPPLRDRGISYEQYF. The CDR3, as DNA: TGTGCCAGTAGTCCACCCCCCCTCCGGGACAGGGGGATCTCCTACGAGCAGTACTTC.